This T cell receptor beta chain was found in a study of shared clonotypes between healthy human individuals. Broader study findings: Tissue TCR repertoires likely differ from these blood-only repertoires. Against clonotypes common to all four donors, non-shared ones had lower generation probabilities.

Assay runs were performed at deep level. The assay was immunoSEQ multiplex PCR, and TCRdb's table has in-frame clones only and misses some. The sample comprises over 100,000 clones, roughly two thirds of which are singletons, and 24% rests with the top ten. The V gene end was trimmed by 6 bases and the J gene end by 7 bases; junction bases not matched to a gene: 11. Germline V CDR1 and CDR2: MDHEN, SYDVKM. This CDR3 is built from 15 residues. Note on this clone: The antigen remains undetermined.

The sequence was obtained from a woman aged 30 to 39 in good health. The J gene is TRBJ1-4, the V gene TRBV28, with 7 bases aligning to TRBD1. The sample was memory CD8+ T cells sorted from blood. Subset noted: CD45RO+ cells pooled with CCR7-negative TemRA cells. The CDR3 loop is CASRFRPAGGEKLFF. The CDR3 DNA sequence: TGTGCCAGCAGGTTTCGCCCTGCAGGGGGTGAAAAACTGTTTTTT.